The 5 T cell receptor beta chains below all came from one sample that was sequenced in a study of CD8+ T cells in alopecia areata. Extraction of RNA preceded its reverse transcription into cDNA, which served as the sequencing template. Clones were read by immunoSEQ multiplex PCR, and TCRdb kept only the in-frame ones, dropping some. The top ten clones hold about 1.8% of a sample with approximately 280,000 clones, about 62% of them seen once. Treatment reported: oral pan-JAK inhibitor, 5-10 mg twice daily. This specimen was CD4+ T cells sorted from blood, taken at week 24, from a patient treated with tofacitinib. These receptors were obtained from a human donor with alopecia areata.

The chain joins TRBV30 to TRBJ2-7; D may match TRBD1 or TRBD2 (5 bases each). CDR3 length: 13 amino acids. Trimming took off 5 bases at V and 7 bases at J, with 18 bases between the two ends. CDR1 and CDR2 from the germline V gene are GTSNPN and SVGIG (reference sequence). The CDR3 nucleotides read TGTGCCTGGGCCTTGGGGGACGCAAGGGAGCAGTACTTC. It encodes CAWALGDAREQYF. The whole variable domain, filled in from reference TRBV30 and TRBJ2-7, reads SQTIHQWPATLVQPVGSPLSLECTVEGTSNPNLYWYRQAAGRGLQLLFYSVGIGQISSEVPQNLSASRPQDRQFILSSKKLLLSDSGFYLCAWALGDAREQYFGPGTRLTVT.

CDR3 residues: CAWSVGPSMNTEAFF. The DNA of the CDR3 is TGTGCCTGGAGTGTCGGACCGTCCATGAACACTGAAGCTTTCTTT. This chain connects TRBV30 to TRBJ1-1; the D is unclear. Germline V gene lookup returns CDR1 GTSNPN and CDR2 SVGIG (reference sequence). The CDR3 runs to 15 residues. Trimming pared 0 bases from V and 0 bases from J, leaving 11 bases between. Looking up the rest from reference TRBV30 and TRBJ1-1 gives the full variable domain: SQTIHQWPATLVQPVGSPLSLECTVEGTSNPNLYWYRQAAGRGLQLLFYSVGIGQISSEVPQNLSASRPQDRQFILSSKKLLLSDSGFYLCAWSVGPSMNTEAFFGQGTRLTVV.

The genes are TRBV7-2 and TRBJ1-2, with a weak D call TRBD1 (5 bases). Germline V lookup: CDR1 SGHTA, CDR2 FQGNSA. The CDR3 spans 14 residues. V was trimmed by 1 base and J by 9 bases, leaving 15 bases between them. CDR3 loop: CASSLGGTSGSYTF. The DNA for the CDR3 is TGTGCCAGCAGCTTAGGAGGGACCTCCGGGAGCTACACCTTC.

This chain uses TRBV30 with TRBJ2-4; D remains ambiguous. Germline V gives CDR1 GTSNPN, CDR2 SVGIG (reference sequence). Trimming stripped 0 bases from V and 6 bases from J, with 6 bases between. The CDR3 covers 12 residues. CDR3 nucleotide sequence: TGTGCCTGGAGTGTGGCGGCAAACATTCAGTACTTC. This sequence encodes CAWSVAANIQYF.

CDR3 DNA: TGCGCCAGCAGACCCTGGTCGGGACAAGGCTATGGCTACACCTTC. This gives the protein CASRPWSGQGYGYTF. The chain couples TRBV4-1 to TRBJ1-2, with D perhaps matching TRBD1 (6 bases). Germline CDR1 reads MGHRA; CDR2 reads YSYEKL. Deletions cut 6 bases from V and 4 bases from J, with 18 bases between. This CDR3 contains 15 residues.